The T cell receptor (beta chain) under discussion was sequenced for a study of patients and donors after allogeneic stem cell transplantation. TCRdb re-called the RT-PCR reads through MiXCR, storing one row per CDR3 protein. The profile shows fewer than 200,000 distinct CDR3 sequences, roughly 30% of them singletons. This clonotype has at least ten counts. Trimming took off 5 bases at V and 3 bases at J, with 16 bases between the two ends. There are 15 residues in the CDR3. The chain is built from TRBV12-3 or TRBV12-4 and TRBJ1-1; D remains ambiguous. This receptor was taken from a human donor who was either an allogeneic HSCT recipient or a stem cell or donor lymphocyte infusion donor (not recorded which). It is not recorded whose cells these are; they may come from a transplant donor. The sample comprised blood, either unsorted or a sorted T cell fraction (not recorded which). DNA of the CDR3: TGTGCCAGCAGTCCTCGGGGAGGTTGGGACACTGAAGCTTTCTTT. Translating it yields CASSPRGGWDTEAFF.